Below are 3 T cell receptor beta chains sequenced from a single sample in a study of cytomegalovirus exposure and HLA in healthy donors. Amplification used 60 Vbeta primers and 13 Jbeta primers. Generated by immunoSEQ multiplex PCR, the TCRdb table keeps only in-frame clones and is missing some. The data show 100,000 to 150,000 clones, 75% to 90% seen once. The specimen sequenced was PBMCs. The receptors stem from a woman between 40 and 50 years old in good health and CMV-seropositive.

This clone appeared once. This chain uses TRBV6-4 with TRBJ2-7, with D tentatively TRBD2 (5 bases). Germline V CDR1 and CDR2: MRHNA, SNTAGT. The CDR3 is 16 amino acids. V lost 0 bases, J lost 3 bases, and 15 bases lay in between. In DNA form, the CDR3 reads TGTGCCAGCAGTGACTCGAAGGCGGGTGGGTACTACGAGCAGTACTTC. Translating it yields CASSDSKAGGYYEQYF.

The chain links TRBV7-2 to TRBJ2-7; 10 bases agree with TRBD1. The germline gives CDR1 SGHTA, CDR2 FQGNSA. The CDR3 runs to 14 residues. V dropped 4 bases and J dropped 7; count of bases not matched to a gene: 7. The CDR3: CASSSGQGVEEQYF. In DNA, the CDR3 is TGTGCCAGCAGCTCTGGACAGGGGGTGGAGGAGCAGTACTTC.

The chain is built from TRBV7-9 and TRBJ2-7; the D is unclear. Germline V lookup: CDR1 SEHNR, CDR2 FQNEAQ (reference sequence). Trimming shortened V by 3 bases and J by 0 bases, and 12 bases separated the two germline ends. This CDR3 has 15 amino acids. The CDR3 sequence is CASSLNYPSSYEQYF. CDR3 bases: TGTGCCAGCAGCTTGAACTACCCGAGCTCCTACGAGCAGTACTTC.